The sequence of this T cell receptor (beta chain) was determined in a study of T cell changes during pregnancy in multiple sclerosis. The assay was immunoSEQ multiplex PCR, and TCRdb's table has in-frame clones only and misses some. The sample includes about 70,000 clones, over 90% of them seen just once. Source: CD4+ T cells from peripheral blood mononuclear cells, taken after pregnancy. This TCR came from a female donor with multiple sclerosis, enrolled in a pregnancy study.

The CDR3 here is CASSPPGQGLDRYF. DNA of the CDR3: TGTGCCAGCTCACCGCCGGGACAGGGTTTGGATCGGTACTTC. V is TRBV18 and J is TRBJ2-7; 9 nucleotides agree with TRBD1. The CDR3 runs 14 residues. V gave up 3 bases and J gave up 12 bases; unmatched junction bases: 12. From germline, CDR1 is KGHSH and CDR2 LQKENI.